The T cell receptor beta chain under discussion was sequenced for a study of T-cell memory formation after mild COVID-19. Trimming took 4 bases from V and 1 from J, leaving 12 bases between them. This CDR3 has 15 residues. Germline V gene lookup returns CDR1 SGHTA and CDR2 FQGNSA. TCRdb processed the 5' RACE reads anew with MiXCR; each CDR3 protein has one entry. Of hundreds of thousands of distinct CDR3 sequences in the sample, about a fifth were seen once. The chain is built from TRBV7-2 and TRBJ2-3; D gene ambiguous. Source material: PBMCs or a T cell subset sorted from them (not recorded which). The receptor comes from an adult woman who had mild COVID-19 (a few samples of this study predate the infection). Cell type and time point are not known. Here the CDR3 DNA reads TGTGCCAGCAGCTATCAGGAAGGGCGCACAGATACGCAGTATTTT. Translating gives CASSYQEGRTDTQYF.